A selection of T cell receptor beta chains follows, all from one sample in a study of shared clonotypes between healthy human individuals. The method was immunoSEQ multiplex PCR; TCRdb's version includes in-frame clones alone and lacks a portion of them. The data contain 1 million to 1.3 million clones, approximately 78% of them singletons. The material sequenced was memory CD4+ T cells from PBMCs. These receptors were collected from a man younger than 30 in good health. Some clones in this sample may be carry-over from other donors' samples. CDR3s include the opening cysteine and the closing phenylalanine or tryptophan. A D gene is named only where the DNA matches it firmly. Only some rows state a clone size, as once, few, many or a class for expanded clones.

>TRBJ2-1|TRBV11-2|many|.
CASSLTGGYNEQFF
TGTGCCAGCAGCTTAACAGGAGGCTACAATGAGCAGTTCTTC
>TRBJ1-3|TRBV6-5|.|.
CASRRTAGNTIYF
TGTGCCAGCCGGAGGACAGCTGGAAACACCATATATTTT
>TRBJ1-1|TRBV7-9|few|.
CASSLAGTYTEAFF
TGTGCCAGCAGCTTAGCCGGGACCTACACTGAAGCTTTCTTT
>TRBJ1-5|TRBV2|few|.
CASSEAVSNQPQHF
TGTGCCAGCAGTGAAGCGGTTAGCAATCAGCCCCAGCATTTT
>TRBJ1-2|TRBV27|once|.
CASARLPYGYTF
TGTGCCAGCGCCAGACTACCCTATGGCTACACCTTC
>TRBJ2-1|TRBV11-2|once|.
CASSLPAGKFSEQFF
TGTGCCAGCAGCTTACCTGCCGGGAAGTTCAGTGAGCAGTTCTTC
>TRBJ2-3|TRBV5-5|few|TRBD2
CASSRTSGGRTDTQYF
TGTGCCAGCAGCCGGACTAGCGGAGGGAGGACAGATACGCAGTATTTT
>TRBJ1-1|TRBV5-1|.|.
CASRYRVLNTEAFF
TGCGCCAGCAGGTACAGGGTGTTGAACACTGAAGCTTTCTTT
>TRBJ2-3|TRBV7-3|.|.
CASSSQGAASTDTQYF
TGTGCCAGCAGCTCTCAGGGAGCCGCTAGCACAGATACGCAGTATTTT
>TRBJ1-1|TRBV6-1|.|.
CASSNYRDGEAFF
TGTGCCAGCAGTAATTACCGGGACGGGGAAGCTTTCTTT
>TRBJ2-6|TRBV2|.|.
CASSEARGFGANVLTF
TGTGCCAGCAGTGAAGCCAGGGGCTTTGGGGCCAACGTCCTGACTTTC